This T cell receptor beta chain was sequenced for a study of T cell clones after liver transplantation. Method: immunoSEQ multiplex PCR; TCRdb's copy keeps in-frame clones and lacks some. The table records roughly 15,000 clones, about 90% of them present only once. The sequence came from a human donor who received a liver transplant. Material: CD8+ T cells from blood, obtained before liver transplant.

DNA for the CDR3: TGTGCCAGCACCCCTCGCTCTGGGGCCAACGTCCTGACTTTC. It is translated as CASTPRSGANVLTF. The V gene is TRBV7-9, the J gene TRBJ2-6, with D unresolved. V lost 7 bases and J 0 bases, leaving 7 bases between the germline ends. This CDR3 region has 14 residues. Germline values: CDR1 SEHNR, CDR2 FQNEAQ (reference sequence).